The text below deals with one T cell receptor (beta chain). Its antigen is as yet unknown. V was clipped by 0 bases and J by 6 bases, with 11 bases between them. Germline CDR1 MNHEY, CDR2 SMNVEV (reference sequence). The CDR3 covers 14 residues. The data were taken from a study of T cells in Graves' hyperthyroidism and ophthalmopathy. Template material for amplifying TCR beta CDR3 regions consisted of RNA transcripts. The HTBI primer set was used in a first-round RT-PCR of the TCR CDR3. TCRdb recomputed calls from the multiplex PCR reads with MiXCR, one row per CDR3 protein. The sample lists some 500,000 distinct CDR3 sequences, less than 25% occurring once. Regarding the study as a whole: From stable hyperthyroidism, ophthalmopathy was separated by a 13 V-J model. Progression to ophthalmopathy was predicted a median of about 6.6 months early. Blood shared most expanded thyroid clonotypes above 0.001.

Uncontrolled infection, other autoimmune disease, pregnancy or lactation excluded patients. The receptor comes from a young woman with Graves' ophthalmopathy. Sequencing used blood. The chain is built from TRBV27 and TRBJ1-1; possible D gene TRBD1, 5 bases. The CDR3 coding sequence is TGTGCCAGCAGTTTATCGATGGGGACGGCTGAAGCTTTCTTT. It is translated as CASSLSMGTAEAFF.